A selection of T cell receptor beta chains follows, all from one sample in a study of blood T cells in healthy people across ages. TCRdb re-derived calls from the 5' RACE reads in MiXCR, one entry per CDR3 protein. The data contain 700,000 to 950,000 distinct CDR3 sequences, about 42% of them singletons. Material: blood. These receptors originate from a woman in her sixties or seventies in good health. CDR3s include the opening cysteine and the closing phenylalanine or tryptophan. Each record gives: clone size, D gene, J gene, V gene, CDR3 protein, CDR3 DNA. The D gene is left open where the match is weak. Expanded clones get a size class; other rows say once, few or many, or leave the size out.

abundance: many
d_gene: TRBD1
j_gene: TRBJ2-5
v_gene: TRBV5-1
CDR3aa: CASSLLGTGEETQYF
CDR3nt: TGTGCCAGCAGTTTATTAGGGACAGGGGAAGAGACCCAGTACTTC

abundance: -
d_gene: -
j_gene: TRBJ2-5
v_gene: TRBV3-1
CDR3aa: CASSQELRREETQYF
CDR3nt: TGTGCCAGCAGCCAAGAACTCCGGCGGGAAGAGACCCAGTACTTC

abundance: few
d_gene: TRBD1
j_gene: TRBJ2-2
v_gene: TRBV12-3/TRBV12-4
CDR3aa: CASRRDRKTGELFF
CDR3nt: TGTGCCAGCAGACGGGACAGGAAGACCGGGGAGCTGTTTTTT

abundance: -
d_gene: -
j_gene: TRBJ1-1
v_gene: TRBV3-1
CDR3aa: CASSLSTEAFF
CDR3nt: TGTGCCAGCAGCCTCAGCACTGAAGCTTTCTTT

abundance: -
d_gene: TRBD1
j_gene: TRBJ2-3
v_gene: TRBV10-3
CDR3aa: CAISRKTGGGFILQDTQYF
CDR3nt: TGTGCCATCAGTAGAAAAACAGGGGGAGGCTTCATTTTACAAGATACGCAGTATTTT

abundance: -
d_gene: TRBD1
j_gene: TRBJ2-2
v_gene: TRBV7-3
CDR3aa: CASSLGDRTTGELFF
CDR3nt: TGTGCCAGCAGCTTAGGGGACAGGACCACCGGGGAGCTGTTTTTT

abundance: -
d_gene: TRBD2
j_gene: TRBJ2-7
v_gene: TRBV27
CDR3aa: CASSPRVIISGSSYEQYF
CDR3nt: TGTGCCAGCAGCCCCAGGGTCATAATTAGCGGGAGCTCCTACGAGCAGTACTTC

abundance: -
d_gene: TRBD1
j_gene: TRBJ1-4
v_gene: TRBV28
CDR3aa: CASSPAGTGGADIEKLFF
CDR3nt: TGTGCCAGCAGTCCCGCAGGGACAGGGGGCGCTGATATTGAAAAACTGTTTTTT

abundance: -
d_gene: -
j_gene: TRBJ2-7
v_gene: TRBV15
CDR3aa: CATSRAGYEQYF
CDR3nt: TGTGCCACCAGCAGGGCCGGTTACGAGCAGTACTTC

abundance: few
d_gene: TRBD2
j_gene: TRBJ2-1
v_gene: TRBV20-1
CDR3aa: CSARSGTSVYNEQFF
CDR3nt: TGCAGTGCTAGATCCGGGACTAGCGTCTACAATGAGCAGTTCTTC

abundance: -
d_gene: -
j_gene: TRBJ1-2
v_gene: TRBV20-1
CDR3aa: CSAAPSVGVSGYTF
CDR3nt: TGCAGTGCAGCCCCCTCGGTCGGGGTGAGCGGCTACACCTTC

abundance: -
d_gene: -
j_gene: TRBJ1-4
v_gene: TRBV7-2
CDR3aa: CVSSAAINEKLFF
CDR3nt: TGTGTCAGCAGCGCGGCCATTAATGAAAAACTGTTTTTT

abundance: many
d_gene: -
j_gene: TRBJ2-1
v_gene: TRBV7-2
CDR3aa: CASGLGEQFF
CDR3nt: TGTGCCAGCGGCCTAGGGGAGCAGTTCTTC

abundance: -
d_gene: -
j_gene: TRBJ2-1
v_gene: TRBV15
CDR3aa: CATSRRLEGDEQFF
CDR3nt: TGTGCCACCAGCAGAAGACTCGAGGGGGATGAGCAGTTCTTC

abundance: -
d_gene: TRBD2
j_gene: TRBJ2-2
v_gene: TRBV4-2
CDR3aa: CASSQPGLAGATTNTGELFF
CDR3nt: TGTGCCAGCAGCCAACCGGGACTAGCGGGAGCTACCACGAACACCGGGGAGCTGTTTTTT

abundance: -
d_gene: -
j_gene: TRBJ1-1
v_gene: TRBV3-1
CDR3aa: CASSQAWGNTEAFF
CDR3nt: TGTGCCAGCAGCCAAGCTTGGGGGAACACTGAAGCTTTCTTT

abundance: few
d_gene: -
j_gene: TRBJ1-5
v_gene: TRBV6-2/TRBV6-3
CDR3aa: CASSVQGTGAQPQHF
CDR3nt: TGTGCCAGCAGTGTTCAGGGGACCGGCGCTCAGCCCCAGCATTTT

abundance: few
d_gene: -
j_gene: TRBJ1-1
v_gene: TRBV7-9
CDR3aa: CASSWALNTEAFF
CDR3nt: TGTGCCAGCAGTTGGGCCTTGAACACTGAAGCTTTCTTT

abundance: few
d_gene: TRBD2
j_gene: TRBJ2-5
v_gene: TRBV7-6
CDR3aa: CAAGGQETQYF
CDR3nt: TGTGCCGCCGGGGGGCAAGAGACCCAGTACTTC

abundance: -
d_gene: -
j_gene: TRBJ1-6
v_gene: TRBV27
CDR3aa: CASSPYEGRHSPLHF
CDR3nt: TGTGCCAGCAGTCCCTATGAGGGGAGGCATTCACCCCTCCACTTT

abundance: few
d_gene: -
j_gene: TRBJ2-7
v_gene: TRBV27
CDR3aa: CASSLTEDYEQYF
CDR3nt: TGTGCCAGCAGCCTGACAGAGGACTACGAGCAGTACTTC

abundance: -
d_gene: -
j_gene: TRBJ2-7
v_gene: TRBV5-6
CDR3aa: CASRLAGIGPKYEQYF
CDR3nt: TGTGCCAGCAGGCTTGCGGGGATCGGACCAAAATACGAGCAGTACTTC

abundance: -
d_gene: -
j_gene: TRBJ2-7
v_gene: TRBV20-1
CDR3aa: CSAGGKAAMDYEQYF
CDR3nt: TGCAGTGCGGGGGGTAAGGCGGCCATGGACTACGAGCAGTACTTC

abundance: -
d_gene: -
j_gene: TRBJ2-1
v_gene: TRBV7-9
CDR3aa: CASSSQVYNEQFF
CDR3nt: TGTGCCAGCAGCTCCCAGGTTTACAATGAGCAGTTCTTC

abundance: -
d_gene: TRBD1
j_gene: TRBJ2-7
v_gene: TRBV13
CDR3aa: CASSLDRDRSSYEQYF
CDR3nt: TGTGCCAGCAGCTTAGACCGGGACAGGAGCTCCTACGAGCAGTACTTC

abundance: few
d_gene: TRBD1
j_gene: TRBJ1-2
v_gene: TRBV12-3/TRBV12-4
CDR3aa: CASSPDRTYGYTF
CDR3nt: TGTGCCAGCAGCCCGGACAGGACGTACGGCTACACCTTC

abundance: -
d_gene: TRBD1
j_gene: TRBJ2-1
v_gene: TRBV6-4
CDR3aa: CASKGSSTGVEFF
CDR3nt: TGTGCCAGCAAAGGATCGTCGACAGGGGTTGAGTTCTTC

abundance: few
d_gene: TRBD2
j_gene: TRBJ2-1
v_gene: TRBV7-2
CDR3aa: CASSPGEGSYNEQFF
CDR3nt: TGTGCCAGCAGCCCCGGGGAGGGCTCCTACAATGAGCAGTTCTTC

abundance: -
d_gene: TRBD2
j_gene: TRBJ2-1
v_gene: TRBV27
CDR3aa: CASNIAGGSFNEQFF
CDR3nt: TGTGCCAGCAATATCGCCGGCGGGAGTTTCAATGAGCAGTTCTTC

abundance: many
d_gene: -
j_gene: TRBJ2-3
v_gene: TRBV7-2
CDR3aa: CASSYRDGPQDTQYF
CDR3nt: TGTGCCAGCAGCTACCGGGACGGACCACAAGATACGCAGTATTTT

abundance: -
d_gene: -
j_gene: TRBJ2-2
v_gene: TRBV15
CDR3aa: CATSRPGSGELFF
CDR3nt: TGTGCCACCAGCAGACCAGGGTCCGGGGAGCTGTTTTTT

abundance: few
d_gene: -
j_gene: TRBJ2-3
v_gene: TRBV7-8
CDR3aa: CASSPGLNTASTDTQYF
CDR3nt: TGTGCCAGCAGTCCGGGACTCAACACCGCTAGCACAGATACGCAGTATTTT

abundance: -
d_gene: -
j_gene: TRBJ2-2
v_gene: TRBV7-7
CDR3aa: CASSLAQSTGELFF
CDR3nt: TGTGCTAGCAGCTTAGCGCAATCAACCGGGGAGCTGTTTTTT

abundance: -
d_gene: TRBD1
j_gene: TRBJ1-1
v_gene: TRBV20-1
CDR3aa: CGAGRQGMNTEAFF
CDR3nt: TGCGGTGCCGGACGACAGGGAATGAACACTGAAGCTTTCTTT

abundance: -
d_gene: TRBD2
j_gene: TRBJ2-3
v_gene: TRBV10-3
CDR3aa: CAISESSRLAGGSNLPDTQYF
CDR3nt: TGTGCCATCAGTGAGTCGAGCCGCCTAGCGGGGGGGAGTAACTTACCAGATACGCAGTATTTT

abundance: -
d_gene: TRBD2
j_gene: TRBJ2-3
v_gene: TRBV5-1
CDR3aa: CASSIGLAGRGPSTDTQYF
CDR3nt: TGCGCCAGCAGCATAGGACTAGCGGGAAGGGGGCCTAGCACAGATACGCAGTATTTT

abundance: -
d_gene: TRBD2
j_gene: TRBJ2-5
v_gene: TRBV4-2
CDR3aa: CAGNLGGGANEQYF
CDR3nt: TGTGCCGGCAACCTCGGCGGGGGGGCAAATGAGCAGTACTTC

abundance: few
d_gene: TRBD1
j_gene: TRBJ2-5
v_gene: TRBV7-9
CDR3aa: CASSLRGQGSRETQYF
CDR3nt: TGTGCCAGCAGTTTACGCGGACAGGGGAGTCGGGAGACCCAGTACTTC

abundance: -
d_gene: TRBD2
j_gene: TRBJ2-7
v_gene: TRBV10-3
CDR3aa: CAIRGGGSYEQYF
CDR3nt: TGTGCCATCCGTGGGGGGGGATCCTACGAGCAGTACTTC

abundance: few
d_gene: -
j_gene: TRBJ1-4
v_gene: TRBV10-2
CDR3aa: CASSSMGTNEKLFF
CDR3nt: TGCGCCAGCAGTAGTATGGGGACTAATGAAAAACTGTTTTTT

abundance: many
d_gene: TRBD2
j_gene: TRBJ2-3
v_gene: TRBV10-3
CDR3aa: CAISDGLAGAPDTQYF
CDR3nt: TGTGCCATCAGTGACGGACTAGCGGGAGCCCCGGATACGCAGTATTTT

abundance: few
d_gene: -
j_gene: TRBJ2-3
v_gene: TRBV4-3
CDR3aa: CASSLQPPGGGTDTQYF
CDR3nt: TGCGCCAGCAGCCTACAACCCCCCGGTGGTGGCACAGATACGCAGTATTTT

abundance: -
d_gene: -
j_gene: TRBJ2-7
v_gene: TRBV6-2/TRBV6-3
CDR3aa: CASSYPAWGEQYF
CDR3nt: TGTGCCAGCAGTTACCCGGCTTGGGGCGAGCAGTACTTC

abundance: few
d_gene: TRBD1
j_gene: TRBJ2-6
v_gene: TRBV7-2
CDR3aa: CASSVTTGAGANVLTF
CDR3nt: TGTGCCAGCAGCGTAACCACAGGGGCTGGGGCCAACGTCCTGACTTTC

abundance: -
d_gene: -
j_gene: TRBJ1-1
v_gene: TRBV5-1
CDR3aa: CASSLDGGTAEAFF
CDR3nt: TGCGCCAGCAGCTTGGATGGGGGGACCGCTGAAGCTTTCTTT

abundance: few
d_gene: -
j_gene: TRBJ1-1
v_gene: TRBV27
CDR3aa: CASSPGESLTTEAFF
CDR3nt: TGTGCCAGCAGTCCGGGGGAGTCTTTAACGACTGAAGCTTTCTTT

abundance: many
d_gene: TRBD2
j_gene: TRBJ2-7
v_gene: TRBV20-1
CDR3aa: CSAREWNSGRGRNYEQYF
CDR3nt: TGCAGTGCTAGAGAATGGAATAGCGGGAGAGGGAGGAACTACGAGCAGTACTTC

abundance: -
d_gene: TRBD1
j_gene: TRBJ2-1
v_gene: TRBV20-1
CDR3aa: CSARDGTGSSYNEQFF
CDR3nt: TGCAGTGCTAGAGATGGGACAGGAAGCTCCTACAATGAGCAGTTCTTC

abundance: -
d_gene: -
j_gene: TRBJ1-6
v_gene: TRBV3-1
CDR3aa: CASSRAGTWSSYNSPLHF
CDR3nt: TGTGCCAGCAGCCGGGCAGGGACGTGGAGCTCCTATAATTCACCCCTCCACTTT

abundance: -
d_gene: -
j_gene: TRBJ2-1
v_gene: TRBV11-1
CDR3aa: CASRPLGGNLPNEQFF
CDR3nt: TGTGCCAGCAGGCCCCTGGGCGGGAATCTTCCCAATGAGCAGTTCTTC

abundance: few
d_gene: -
j_gene: TRBJ2-1
v_gene: TRBV4-2
CDR3aa: CASSQEPRAAVGNEQFF
CDR3nt: TGTGCCAGCAGCCAAGAACCAAGGGCAGCTGTGGGCAATGAGCAGTTCTTC

abundance: -
d_gene: -
j_gene: TRBJ2-7
v_gene: TRBV3-1
CDR3aa: CASSFGSRYNEQYF
CDR3nt: TGTGCCAGCAGCTTCGGGTCCCGGTACAATGAGCAGTACTTC

abundance: few
d_gene: -
j_gene: TRBJ2-7
v_gene: TRBV2
CDR3aa: CASSEDLYYEQYF
CDR3nt: TGTGCCAGCAGCGAGGATCTGTACTACGAGCAGTACTTC